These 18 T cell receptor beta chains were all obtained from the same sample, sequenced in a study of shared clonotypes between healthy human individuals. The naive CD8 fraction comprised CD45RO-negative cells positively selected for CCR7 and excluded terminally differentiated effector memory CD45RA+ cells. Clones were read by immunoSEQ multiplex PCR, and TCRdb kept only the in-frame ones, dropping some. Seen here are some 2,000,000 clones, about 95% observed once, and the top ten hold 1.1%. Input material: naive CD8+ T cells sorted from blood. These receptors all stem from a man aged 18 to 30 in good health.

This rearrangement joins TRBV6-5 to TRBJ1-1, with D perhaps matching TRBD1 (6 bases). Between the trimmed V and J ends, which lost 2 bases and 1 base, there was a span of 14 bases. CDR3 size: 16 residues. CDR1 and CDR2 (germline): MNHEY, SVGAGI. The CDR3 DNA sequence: TGTGCCAGCAGTTACGGGGGGAGGGGGGCGAACACTGAAGCTTTCTTT. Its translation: CASSYGGRGANTEAFF.

The CDR3 sequence: CASSPGSYSNQPQHF. The CDR3 region has the DNA TGTGCCAGCAGTCCAGGATCTTATAGCAATCAGCCCCAGCATTTT. The chain is built from TRBV6-6 and TRBJ1-5; D uncertain. Per the germline V gene, CDR1 is MNHNY and CDR2 is SVGAGI (reference sequence). The CDR3 consists of 15 residues. The V end was cut by 5 bases, the J end by 0 bases, with 11 bases between.

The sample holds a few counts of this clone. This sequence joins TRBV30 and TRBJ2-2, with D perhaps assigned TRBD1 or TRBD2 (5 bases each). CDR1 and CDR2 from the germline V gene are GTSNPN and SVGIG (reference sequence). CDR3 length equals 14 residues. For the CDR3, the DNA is TGTGCTGTGGGACCGGGAAACGGTAACGGGGAGCTGTTTTTT. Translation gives CAVGPGNGNGELFF.

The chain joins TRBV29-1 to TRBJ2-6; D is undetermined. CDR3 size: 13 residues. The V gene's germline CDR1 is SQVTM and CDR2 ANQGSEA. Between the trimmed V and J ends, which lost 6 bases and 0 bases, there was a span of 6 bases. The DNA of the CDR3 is TGCAGCGTCCCCGTCTCTGGGGCCAACGTCCTGACTTTC. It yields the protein CSVPVSGANVLTF.

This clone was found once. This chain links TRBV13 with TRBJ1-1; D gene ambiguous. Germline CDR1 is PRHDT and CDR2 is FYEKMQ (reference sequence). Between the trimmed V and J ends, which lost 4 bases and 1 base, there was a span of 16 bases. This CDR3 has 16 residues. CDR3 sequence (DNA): TGTGCCAGCAGCTCCTCGGCTGGCGGAACGAACACTGAAGCTTTCTTT. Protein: CASSSSAGGTNTEAFF.

The CDR3 protein is CASSPEDRVYHGELFF. DNA of the CDR3: TGTGCCAGCTCACCTGAAGACAGGGTGTATCACGGGGAGCTGTTTTTT. The V gene is TRBV18, the J gene TRBJ2-2; 7 nucleotides match TRBD1. The J segment lost 7 bases and the V segment lost 3 bases, leaving 11 bases of the junction unmatched. The germline gives CDR1 KGHSH, CDR2 LQKENI. This CDR3 has 16 amino acids. Supplemented by reference TRBV18 and TRBJ2-2, the full variable domain reads NAGVMQNPRHLVRRRGQEARLRCSPMKGHSHVYWYRQLPEEGLKFMVYLQKENIIDESGMPKERFSAEFPKEGPSILRIQQVVRGDSAAYFCASSPEDRVYHGELFFGEGSRLTVL.

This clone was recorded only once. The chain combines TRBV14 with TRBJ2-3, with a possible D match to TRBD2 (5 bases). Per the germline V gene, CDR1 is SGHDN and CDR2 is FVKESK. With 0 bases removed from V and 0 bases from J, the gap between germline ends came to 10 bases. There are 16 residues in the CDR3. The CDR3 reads CASSQEYGGSTDTQYF. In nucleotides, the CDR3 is TGTGCCAGCAGCCAAGAGTATGGAGGAAGCACAGATACGCAGTATTTT.

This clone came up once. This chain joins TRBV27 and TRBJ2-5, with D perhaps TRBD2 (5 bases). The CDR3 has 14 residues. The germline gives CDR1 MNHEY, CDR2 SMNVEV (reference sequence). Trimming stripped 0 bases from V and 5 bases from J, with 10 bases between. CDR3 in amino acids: CASSLSEAAETQYF. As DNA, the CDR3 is TGTGCCAGCAGTTTATCGGAGGCCGCGGAGACCCAGTACTTC.

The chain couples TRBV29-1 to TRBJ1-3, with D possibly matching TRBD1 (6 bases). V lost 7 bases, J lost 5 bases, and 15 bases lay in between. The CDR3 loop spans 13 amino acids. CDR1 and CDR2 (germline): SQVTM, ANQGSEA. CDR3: CSGTDRIRNTIYF. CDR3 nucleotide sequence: TGCAGCGGAACAGACAGGATCCGAAACACCATATATTTT. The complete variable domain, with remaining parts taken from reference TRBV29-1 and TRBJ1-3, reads SAVISQKPSRDICQRGTSLTIQCQVDSQVTMMFWYRQQPGQSLTLIATANQGSEATYESGFVIDKFPISRPNLTFSTLTVSNMSPEDSSIYLCSGTDRIRNTIYFGEGSWLTVV.

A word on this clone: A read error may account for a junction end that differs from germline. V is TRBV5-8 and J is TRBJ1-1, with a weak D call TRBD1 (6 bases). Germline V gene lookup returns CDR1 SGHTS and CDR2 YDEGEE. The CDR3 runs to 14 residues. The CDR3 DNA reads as TGTGCCAGCAGCTTGGACAGGGTGAACACTGAAGCCCCCTTT. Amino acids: CASSLDRVNTEAPF.

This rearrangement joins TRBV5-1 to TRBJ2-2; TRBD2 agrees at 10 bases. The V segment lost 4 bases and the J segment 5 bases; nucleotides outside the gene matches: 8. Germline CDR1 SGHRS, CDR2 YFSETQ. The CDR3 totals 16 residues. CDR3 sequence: CASSGDPGLATGELFF. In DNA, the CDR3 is TGCGCCAGCAGCGGCGACCCGGGACTAGCGACCGGGGAGCTGTTTTTT.

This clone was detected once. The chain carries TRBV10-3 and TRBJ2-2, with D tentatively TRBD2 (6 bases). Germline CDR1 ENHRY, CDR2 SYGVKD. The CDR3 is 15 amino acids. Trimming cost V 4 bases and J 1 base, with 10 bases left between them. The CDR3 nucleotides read TGTGCCATCAGTGTTGGCGGGATGAACACCGGGGAGCTGTTTTTT. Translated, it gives CAISVGGMNTGELFF.

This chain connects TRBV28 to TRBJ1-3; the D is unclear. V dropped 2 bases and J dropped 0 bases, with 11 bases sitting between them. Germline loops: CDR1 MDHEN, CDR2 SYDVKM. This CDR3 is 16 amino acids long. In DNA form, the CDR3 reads TGTGCCAGCAGTTTAGGTCACCTAAGCTCTGGAAACACCATATATTTT. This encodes CASSLGHLSSGNTIYF.

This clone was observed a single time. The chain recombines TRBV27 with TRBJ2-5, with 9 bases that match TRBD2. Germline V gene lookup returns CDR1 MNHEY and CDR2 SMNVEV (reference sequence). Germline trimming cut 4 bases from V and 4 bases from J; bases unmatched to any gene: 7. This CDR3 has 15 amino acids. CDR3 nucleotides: TGTGCCAGCAGTTCTGGAGCGGGGGGTATAGAGACCCAGTACTTC. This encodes CASSSGAGGIETQYF.

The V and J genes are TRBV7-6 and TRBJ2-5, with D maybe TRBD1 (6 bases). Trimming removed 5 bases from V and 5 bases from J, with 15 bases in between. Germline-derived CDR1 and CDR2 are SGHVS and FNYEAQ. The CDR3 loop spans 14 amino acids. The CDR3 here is CASSPDRPGETQYF. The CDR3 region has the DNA TGTGCCAGCAGCCCCGACAGGCCGGGGGAGACCCAGTACTTC.

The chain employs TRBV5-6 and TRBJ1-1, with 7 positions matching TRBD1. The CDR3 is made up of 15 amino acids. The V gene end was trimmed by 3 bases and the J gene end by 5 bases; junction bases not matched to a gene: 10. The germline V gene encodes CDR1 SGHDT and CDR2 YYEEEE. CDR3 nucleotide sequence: TGTGCCAGCAGCTCACGGGACAGACCGTTTACTGAAGCTTTCTTT. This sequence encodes CASSSRDRPFTEAFF.

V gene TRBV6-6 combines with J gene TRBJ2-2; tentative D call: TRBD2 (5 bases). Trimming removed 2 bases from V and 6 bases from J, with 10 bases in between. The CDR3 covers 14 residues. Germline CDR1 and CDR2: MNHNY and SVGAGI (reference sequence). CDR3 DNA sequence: TGTGCCAGCAGTTACGAGGGAGACCCCGGGGAGCTGTTTTTT. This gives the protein CASSYEGDPGELFF.

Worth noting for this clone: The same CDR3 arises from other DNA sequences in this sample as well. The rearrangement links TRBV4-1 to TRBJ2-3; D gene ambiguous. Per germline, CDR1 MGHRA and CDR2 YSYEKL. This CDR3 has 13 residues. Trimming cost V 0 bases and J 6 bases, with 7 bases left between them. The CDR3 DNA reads TGCGCCAGCAGCCAAGATCTCGGTGATACGCAGTATTTT. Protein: CASSQDLGDTQYF.